This T cell receptor (beta chain) was documented in a study of cytomegalovirus exposure and HLA in healthy donors. General study findings and limits: Some V segments (TRBV6-2 and TRBV6-3 among them) were excluded as indistinguishable. As a later analysis showed, a missense DCLRE1C variant was linked to trimming of TCR beta V- and J-genes.

As concerns this clone: Its cognate antigen is unknown.

From germline, CDR1 is MNHNY and CDR2 SVGAGI (reference sequence). This CDR3 is built from 14 residues. V shed 6 bases, J shed 3 bases, and the junction held 5 bases outside the gene matches. Amplification used 60 Vbeta primers and 13 Jbeta primers. Sequencing used immunoSEQ multiplex PCR; TCRdb keeps in-frame clones, though not all of them. Here the sample spans approximately 260,000 clones, around 90% being singletons. This chain joins TRBV6-6 and TRBJ2-1; TRBD2 agrees at 7 bases. Sequencing was performed on PBMCs. This clonotype originated in a girl aged 2-9 years in good health and CMV-seronegative. The CDR3 loop is CASRLAGDYNEQFF. The CDR3 DNA follows: TGTGCCAGCAGATTAGCGGGCGACTACAATGAGCAGTTCTTC.